Here is one T cell receptor beta chain with its context. This specimen belongs to a study of shared clonotypes between healthy human individuals. Samples underwent the assay at deep level. Assay: immunoSEQ multiplex PCR; the TCRdb copy retains only in-frame clones and omits some. This sample has about 2.4 million clones, with over 85% found just once. Donors, without exception, were Caucasian adults residing in Nashville, Tennessee. The CDR3 is 14 amino acids. J gave up 4 bases and V 6 bases, and 4 bases lay outside the gene matches. From germline, CDR1 is MNHNS and CDR2 SASEGT. The sequence was collected from a man in his late teens or twenties in good health. Sequences were obtained from naive CD4+ T cells sorted from blood. Subset described: CD45RA+ positively selected. This chain links TRBV6-1 with TRBJ2-2; TRBD1 agrees at 8 bases. The CDR3 sequence is CASRGTGSTGELFF. Here the CDR3 DNA reads TGTGCCAGCAGGGGGACAGGTTCCACCGGGGAGCTGTTTTTT.